Below, 17 T cell receptor beta chains from the same sample are listed, as sequenced in a study of cytomegalovirus exposure and HLA in healthy donors. The PCR made use of 60 Vbeta and 13 Jbeta primers. Repertoires were generated with immunoSEQ multiplex PCR, while TCRdb's copy carries only in-frame clones and drops some. Here the sample spans 150,000 to 250,000 clones, around 77% being singletons. The sequenced sample consisted of PBMCs. Receptors were obtained from a man aged 25 to 40 in good health and CMV-seronegative.

The J gene is TRBJ1-4, the V gene TRBV5-1, with D unresolved. There are 14 residues in the CDR3. The germline V gene encodes CDR1 SGHRS and CDR2 YFSETQ. V was pared by 4 bases and J by 0 bases, with 7 bases between. CDR3 sequence (DNA): TGCGCCAGCAGCCCGGGATCAACTAATGAAAAACTGTTTTTT. Amino acid sequence: CASSPGSTNEKLFF.

The genes are TRBV19 and TRBJ1-2, with D hard to call. This CDR3 comprises 13 residues. V was trimmed by 7 bases and J by 3 bases, leaving 12 bases between them. Germline CDR1 LNHDA, CDR2 SQIVND (reference sequence). DNA for the CDR3: TGTGCCAGTAACCCCGGTTTGGACTATGGCTACACCTTC. It translates to CASNPGLDYGYTF. The entire variable domain, with the rest obtained from reference TRBV19 and TRBJ1-2, is as follows: DGGITQSPKYLFRKEGQNVTLSCEQNLNHDAMYWYRQDPGQGLRLIYYSQIVNDFQKGDIAEGYSVSREKKESFPLTVTSAQKNPTAFYLCASNPGLDYGYTFGSGTRLTVV.

This clone appeared a single time. The chain links TRBV5-1 to TRBJ2-2; 12 nucleotides agree with TRBD2. Germline V gives CDR1 SGHRS, CDR2 YFSETQ. V was pared by 4 bases and J by 3 bases, with 13 bases of the junction left unmatched. The CDR3 length is 19 residues. CDR3 bases: TGCGCCAGCAGCCCGCGGGACAGAGCTAGCGGGAGGGACACCGGGGAGCTGTTTTTT. This gives the protein CASSPRDRASGRDTGELFF.

The chain couples TRBV28 to TRBJ2-3; TRBD1 matches at 9 bases. The V and J ends lost 7 bases and 10 bases, in that order; junction bases with no gene match: 12. The V gene's germline CDR1 is MDHEN and CDR2 SYDVKM. CDR3 size: 14 residues. As DNA, the CDR3 is TGTGCCAGCACCCTGGGGGGACAGGGTTATTCGCAGTATTTT. Encoded protein: CASTLGGQGYSQYF.

The chain joins TRBV11-2 to TRBJ1-1, with a possible D match to TRBD1 (6 bases). Trimming pared 7 bases from V and 1 base from J, leaving 13 bases between. Germline V gene sequence: CDR1 SGHAT, CDR2 FQNNGV. CDR3 length: 14 residues. DNA for the CDR3: TGTGCCAGCAAGCGGGGGCAACCGAACACTGAAGCTTTCTTT. Residues: CASKRGQPNTEAFF. Drawing the rest from reference TRBV11-2 and TRBJ1-1, the complete variable domain is EAGVAQSPRYKIIEKRQSVAFWCNPISGHATLYWYQQILGQGPKLLIQFQNNGVVDDSQLPKDRFSAERLKGVDSTLKIQPAKLEDSAVYLCASKRGQPNTEAFFGQGTRLTVV.

The chain couples TRBV6-5 to TRBJ2-7; a possible D gene is TRBD1 (6 bases). Germline V gives CDR1 MNHEY, CDR2 SVGAGI. The V end was cut by 6 bases, the J end by 2 bases, with 14 bases between. The length of the CDR3 is 14 residues. In DNA, the CDR3 is TGTGCCAGCAGCCCCAACAGGGCCCCCTACGAGCAGTACTTC. This sequence encodes CASSPNRAPYEQYF.

The chain joins TRBV28 to TRBJ1-3, with TRBD1 matching over 8 bases. Looked up from germline, CDR1 is MDHEN and CDR2 is SYDVKM. The CDR3 is 15 residues long. Unmatched junction bases numbered 4, after V lost 4 bases and J lost 2 bases. The DNA for the CDR3 is TGTGCCAGCAGTTCCCTGGACAGGGCTGGAAACACCATATATTTT. Encoded protein: CASSSLDRAGNTIYF. Using reference TRBV28 and TRBJ1-3 for the parts outside the CDR3, the full variable domain is DVKVTQSSRYLVKRTGEKVFLECVQDMDHENMFWYRQDPGLGLRLIYFSYDVKMKEKGDIPEGYSVSREKKERFSLILESASTNQTSMYLCASSSLDRAGNTIYFGEGSWLTVV.

The chain is built from TRBV2 and TRBJ2-5; D remains unclear. The last part of the DNA fits TRBJ2-7 better; the J call may be wrong. Per germline, CDR1 SNHLY and CDR2 FYNNEI. The CDR3 is 12 residues long. DNA for the CDR3: TGTGCCAGCAGTGAAATCTCCTACGAGCAGTACTTC. Its protein is CASSEISYEQYF.

The rearrangement joins TRBV5-1 to TRBJ1-1, with unresolved D. The CDR3 length is 16 residues. V was pared by 3 bases and J by 0 bases, with 15 bases between. Germline loops: CDR1 SGHRS, CDR2 YFSETQ. The DNA of the CDR3 is TGCGCCAGCAGCTCCTCCCTGGCAGTCATGAACACTGAAGCTTTCTTT. Encoded protein: CASSSSLAVMNTEAFF.

CDR3 DNA sequence: TGTGCCAGCAGTGAGCGGGAGGGTAACGAGCAGTACTTC. Its protein product is CASSEREGNEQYF. The V call is TRBV2, the J call TRBJ2-7, with 9 bases that match TRBD2. The germline V gene encodes CDR1 SNHLY and CDR2 FYNNEI. The ends lost 3 bases at V and 5 bases at J; junction bases unmatched: 2. The CDR3 length is 13 residues. The variable domain in full, with the rest retrieved from reference TRBV2 and TRBJ2-7, is EPEVTQTPSHQVTQMGQEVILRCVPISNHLYFYWYRQILGQKVEFLVSFYNNEISEKSEIFDDQFSVERPDGSNFTLKIRSTKLEDSAMYFCASSEREGNEQYFGPGTRLTVT.

The V and J genes are TRBV6-1 and TRBJ2-7; 7 bases fit TRBD1. The germline V gene has CDR1 MNHNS and CDR2 SASEGT. J gave up 3 bases and V 7 bases, and 9 bases lay outside the gene matches. The CDR3 has 14 amino acids. The CDR3 sequence: CASIWGTDSYEQYF. CDR3 nucleotides: TGTGCCAGCATTTGGGGGACAGACAGCTACGAGCAGTACTTC.

This chain joins TRBV9 and TRBJ1-4; no reliable D call. Germline loops: CDR1 SGDLS, CDR2 YYNGEE. The CDR3 consists of 14 residues. Trimming pared 0 bases from V and 11 bases from J, leaving 14 bases between. CDR3 sequence (DNA): TGTGCCAGCAGCGTAGGGGGAGCGGAGACGAAACTGTTTTTT. It yields the protein CASSVGGAETKLFF.

V is TRBV28 and J is TRBJ2-6; D might be TRBD2 (5 bases). V was cut by 2 bases and J by 2 bases, with 10 bases left in between. Germline loops: CDR1 MDHEN, CDR2 SYDVKM. This CDR3 is 16 amino acids long. In nucleotides, the CDR3 is TGTGCCAGCAGTTTACTGGGAGCGGCTGGGGCCAACGTCCTGACTTTC. Protein sequence: CASSLLGAAGANVLTF.

The chain links TRBV29-1 to TRBJ2-2; D is perhaps TRBD2 (6 bases). V lost 3 bases, J lost 2 bases, and 13 bases lay in between. This CDR3 comprises 15 residues. Per germline, CDR1 SQVTM and CDR2 ANQGSEA. The CDR3 bases are TGCAGCGTTGATCCCGTCGGGGGAAACACCGGGGAGCTGTTTTTT. As protein: CSVDPVGGNTGELFF.

The rearrangement links TRBV5-1 to TRBJ2-5, with 8 bases aligning to TRBD2. J was trimmed by 2 bases and V by 4 bases; bases with no gene match: 4. Per germline, CDR1 SGHRS and CDR2 YFSETQ. The CDR3 is 14 amino acids. CDR3 in DNA: TGCGCCAGCAGCCGGGGGGGGGATCAAGAGACCCAGTACTTC. As protein: CASSRGGDQETQYF.

This chain joins TRBV7-2 and TRBJ2-7; D possibly corresponds to TRBD2 (6 bases). The germline V gene has CDR1 SGHTA and CDR2 FQGNSA. V was pared by 3 bases and J by 2 bases, with 11 bases between. CDR3 size: 14 residues. The CDR3 protein is CASSFEASAYEQYF. CDR3 coding DNA: TGTGCCAGCAGCTTCGAAGCTAGCGCCTACGAGCAGTACTTC. Full variable domain (outside the CDR3, taken from reference TRBV7-2 and TRBJ2-7): GAGVSQSPSNKVTEKGKDVELRCDPISGHTALYWYRQSLGQGLEFLIYFQGNSAPDKSGLPSDRFSAERTGGSVSTLTIQRTQQEDSAVYLCASSFEASAYEQYFGPGTRLTVT.

This chain links TRBV9 with TRBJ1-2, with TRBD1 identical over 9 bases. Germline V gene lookup returns CDR1 SGDLS and CDR2 YYNGEE. The CDR3 is 14 residues long. Trimming took 2 bases from V and 7 from J; bases not matched to a gene: 6. The CDR3: CASSVSQGAGGYTF. Written as DNA, the CDR3 is TGTGCCAGCAGCGTTTCACAGGGGGCTGGTGGCTACACCTTC.